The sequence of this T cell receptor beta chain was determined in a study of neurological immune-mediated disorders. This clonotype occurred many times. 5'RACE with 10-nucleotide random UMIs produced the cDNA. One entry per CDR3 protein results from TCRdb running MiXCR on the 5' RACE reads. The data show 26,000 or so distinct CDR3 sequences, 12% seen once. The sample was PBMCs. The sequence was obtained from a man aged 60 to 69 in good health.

CDR3: CSARDNQETQYF. CDR3 DNA sequence: TGCAGCGCTCGGGACAACCAAGAGACCCAGTACTTC. This chain uses TRBV29-1 with TRBJ2-5; D is possibly TRBD1 (6 bases). The CDR3 runs 12 residues. The germline CDR1 and CDR2 sequences are SQVTM and ANQGSEA. V lost 7 bases, J lost 0 bases, and 9 bases lay in between. Full variable domain (missing parts from reference TRBV29-1 and TRBJ2-5): SAVISQKPSRDICQRGTSLTIQCQVDSQVTMMFWYRQQPGQSLTLIATANQGSEATYESGFVIDKFPISRPNLTFSTLTVSNMSPEDSSIYLCSARDNQETQYFGPGTRLLVL.